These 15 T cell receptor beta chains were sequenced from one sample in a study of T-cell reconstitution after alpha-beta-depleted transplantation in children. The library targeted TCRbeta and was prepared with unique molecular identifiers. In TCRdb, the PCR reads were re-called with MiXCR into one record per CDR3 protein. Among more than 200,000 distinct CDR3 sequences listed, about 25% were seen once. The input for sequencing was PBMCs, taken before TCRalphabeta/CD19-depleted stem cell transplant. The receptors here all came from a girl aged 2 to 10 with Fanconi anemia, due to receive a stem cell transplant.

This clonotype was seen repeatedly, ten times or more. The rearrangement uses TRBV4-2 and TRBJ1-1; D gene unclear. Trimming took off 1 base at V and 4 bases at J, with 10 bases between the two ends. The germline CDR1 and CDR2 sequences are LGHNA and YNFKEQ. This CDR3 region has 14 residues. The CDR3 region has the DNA TGTGCCAGCAGCCAAGGCGCCTCTGGCACTGAAGCTTTCTTT. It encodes CASSQGASGTEAFF.

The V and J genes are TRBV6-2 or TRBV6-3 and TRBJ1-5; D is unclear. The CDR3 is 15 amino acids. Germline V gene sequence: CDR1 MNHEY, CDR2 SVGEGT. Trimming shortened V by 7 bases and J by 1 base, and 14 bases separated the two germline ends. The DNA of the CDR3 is TGTGCCAGCAACTTGCGAGGGTACAGCAATCAGCCCCAGCATTTT. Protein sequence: CASNLRGYSNQPQHF.

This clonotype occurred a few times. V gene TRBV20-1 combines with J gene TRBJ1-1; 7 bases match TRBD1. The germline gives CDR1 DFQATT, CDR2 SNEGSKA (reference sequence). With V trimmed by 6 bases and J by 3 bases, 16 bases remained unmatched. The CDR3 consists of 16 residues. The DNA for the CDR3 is TGCAGTGCAGATGACAGGGACGGTCTATTGTACACTGAAGCTTTCTTT. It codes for CSADDRDGLLYTEAFF.

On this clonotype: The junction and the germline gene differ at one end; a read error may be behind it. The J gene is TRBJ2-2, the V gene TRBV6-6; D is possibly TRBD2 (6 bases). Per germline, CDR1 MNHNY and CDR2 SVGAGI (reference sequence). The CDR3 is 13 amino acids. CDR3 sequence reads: CAISRDSTGELFF. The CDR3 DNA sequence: TGTGCCATCAGTAGGGACTCAACCGGGGAGCTGTTTTTT.

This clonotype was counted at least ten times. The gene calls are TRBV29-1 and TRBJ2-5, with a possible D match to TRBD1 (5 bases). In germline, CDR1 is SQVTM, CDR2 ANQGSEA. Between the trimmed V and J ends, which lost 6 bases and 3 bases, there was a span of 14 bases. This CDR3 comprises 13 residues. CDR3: CSVGHSLEETQYF. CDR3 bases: TGCAGCGTAGGACACAGTTTGGAAGAGACCCAGTACTTC.

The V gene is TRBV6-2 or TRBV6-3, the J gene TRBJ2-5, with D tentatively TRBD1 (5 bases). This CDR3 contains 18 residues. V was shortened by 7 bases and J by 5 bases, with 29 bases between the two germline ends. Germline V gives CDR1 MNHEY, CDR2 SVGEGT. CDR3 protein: CASTPGATSRAGRETQYF. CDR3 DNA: TGTGCCAGCACCCCCGGTGCTACCTCCAGGGCTGGGCGGGAGACCCAGTACTTC.

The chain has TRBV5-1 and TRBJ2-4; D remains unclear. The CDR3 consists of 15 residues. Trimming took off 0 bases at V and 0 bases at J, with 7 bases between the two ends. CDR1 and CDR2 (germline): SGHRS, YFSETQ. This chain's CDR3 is CASSLGHQAKNIQYF. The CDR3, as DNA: TGCGCCAGCAGCTTGGGACACCAAGCCAAAAACATTCAGTACTTC.

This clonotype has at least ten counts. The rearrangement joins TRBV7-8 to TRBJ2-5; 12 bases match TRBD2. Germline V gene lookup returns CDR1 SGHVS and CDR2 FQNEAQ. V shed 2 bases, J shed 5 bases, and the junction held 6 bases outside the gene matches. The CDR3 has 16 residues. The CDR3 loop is CASSLRGLAGRETQYF. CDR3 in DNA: TGTGCCAGCAGCTTACGCGGACTAGCGGGACGGGAGACCCAGTACTTC.

CDR3 loop: CASSLRASTYNEQFF. The CDR3 coding sequence is TGTGCCAGCAGCCTCAGGGCCTCCACCTACAATGAGCAGTTCTTC. This chain uses TRBV7-8 with TRBJ2-1, with D possibly being TRBD1 (5 bases). CDR1 and CDR2 (germline): SGHVS, FQNEAQ. The CDR3 totals 15 residues. Deletions cut 5 bases from V and 2 bases from J, with 13 bases between.

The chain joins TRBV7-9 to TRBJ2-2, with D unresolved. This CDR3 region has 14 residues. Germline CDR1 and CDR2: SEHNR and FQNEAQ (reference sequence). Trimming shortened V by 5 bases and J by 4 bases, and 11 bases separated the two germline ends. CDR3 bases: TGTGCCAGCAGCCCCCGTGGGGTCACCGGGGAGCTGTTTTTT. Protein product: CASSPRGVTGELFF.

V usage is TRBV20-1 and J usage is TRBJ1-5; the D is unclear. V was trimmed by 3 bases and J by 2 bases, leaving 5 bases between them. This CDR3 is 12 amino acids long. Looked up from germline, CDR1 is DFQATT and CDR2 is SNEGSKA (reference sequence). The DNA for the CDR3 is TGCAGTGCTAGGAAAGGCAATCAGCCCCAGCATTTT. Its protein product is CSARKGNQPQHF.

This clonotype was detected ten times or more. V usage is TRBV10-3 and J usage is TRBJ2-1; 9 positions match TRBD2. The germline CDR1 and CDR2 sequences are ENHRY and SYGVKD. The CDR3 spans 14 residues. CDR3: CGVTGTSRSNEQFF. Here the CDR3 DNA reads TGTGGCGTTACCGGGACTAGCAGATCCAATGAGCAGTTCTTC.

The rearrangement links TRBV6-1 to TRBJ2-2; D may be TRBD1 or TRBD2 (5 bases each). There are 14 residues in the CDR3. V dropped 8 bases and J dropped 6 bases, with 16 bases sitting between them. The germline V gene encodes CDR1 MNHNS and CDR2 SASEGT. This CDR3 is CASHEGPEPGELFF. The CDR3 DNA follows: TGTGCCAGCCATGAGGGGCCGGAGCCCGGGGAGCTGTTTTTT.

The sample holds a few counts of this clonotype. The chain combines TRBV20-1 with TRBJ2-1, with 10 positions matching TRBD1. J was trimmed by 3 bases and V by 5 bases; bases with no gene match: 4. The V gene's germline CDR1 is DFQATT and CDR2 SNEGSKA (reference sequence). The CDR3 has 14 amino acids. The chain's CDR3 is CSAPGTGDYNEQFF. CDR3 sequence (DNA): TGCAGTGCTCCCGGGACAGGGGACTACAATGAGCAGTTCTTC.

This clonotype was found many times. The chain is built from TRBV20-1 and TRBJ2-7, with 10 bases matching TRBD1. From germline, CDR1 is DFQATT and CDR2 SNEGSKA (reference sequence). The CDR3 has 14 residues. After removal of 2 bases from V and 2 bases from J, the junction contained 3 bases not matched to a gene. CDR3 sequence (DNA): TGCAGTGCTAGAAGGGGGACAGGGGCCTACGAGCAGTACTTC. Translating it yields CSARRGTGAYEQYF.